The 21 T cell receptor beta chains below come from one sample, sequenced in a study of T cells in Graves' hyperthyroidism and ophthalmopathy. The TCR beta CDR3 regions underwent amplification using RNA transcripts as the source. TCR CDR3 regions were first amplified by RT-PCR with HTBI primers. TCRdb itself ran the multiplex PCR reads through MiXCR, one entry per CDR3 protein. Of fewer than 110,000 distinct CDR3 sequences in the sample, approximately 16% were seen once. Sequences were obtained from blood. Receptors originate from a woman aged 45 to 65 with Graves' hyperthyroidism.

At least ten counts were recorded for this clonotype. The V gene is TRBV4-2, the J gene TRBJ2-5, with D perhaps assigned TRBD1 or TRBD2 (6 bases each). This CDR3 has 13 amino acids. The V end lost 6 bases, the J end lost 5 bases, and 13 bases lay between the germline ends. Germline loops: CDR1 LGHNA, CDR2 YNFKEQ. In DNA form, the CDR3 reads TGTGCCAGCAGGTCGACAGGAGGGGAGACCCAGTACTTC. Translating gives CASRSTGGETQYF.

Ten or more counts support this clonotype. This chain links TRBV29-1 with TRBJ2-1, with TRBD1 matching 10 bases. Germline assignment: CDR1 SQVTM and CDR2 ANQGSEA. Trimming removed 7 bases from V and 5 bases from J; junction bases left unmatched: 5. The CDR3 runs 13 residues. CDR3 protein: CSAGQGVHNEQFF. The CDR3 DNA is TGCAGCGCCGGACAGGGGGTCCACAATGAGCAGTTCTTC.

This clonotype was seen at least ten times. The chain combines TRBV29-1 with TRBJ1-2; D unclear. V was trimmed by 6 bases and J by 3 bases, leaving 8 bases between them. There are 11 residues in the CDR3. Germline V gives CDR1 SQVTM, CDR2 ANQGSEA. The CDR3 nucleotides are TGCAGCGTCGACACCGACTATGGCTACACCTTC. It translates to CSVDTDYGYTF. The complete variable domain, with remaining parts taken from reference TRBV29-1 and TRBJ1-2, reads SAVISQKPSRDICQRGTSLTIQCQVDSQVTMMFWYRQQPGQSLTLIATANQGSEATYESGFVIDKFPISRPNLTFSTLTVSNMSPEDSSIYLCSVDTDYGYTFGSGTRLTVV.

The rearrangement joins TRBV3-1 to TRBJ2-3, with TRBD1 matching 8 bases. Germline CDR1 is LGHDT and CDR2 is YNNKEL (reference sequence). The V and J ends lost 1 base and 4 bases, in that order; junction bases with no gene match: 1. The CDR3 extends over 14 amino acids. The CDR3 loop reads CASSQGTGSDTQYF. CDR3 in DNA: TGTGCCAGCAGCCAAGGGACAGGGTCAGATACGCAGTATTTT.

In this sample, this clonotype turned up many times. The chain combines TRBV12-5 with TRBJ1-6, with TRBD1 matching 7 bases. The CDR3 spans 17 residues. V trimming: 3 bases; J trimming: 7 bases; junction bases outside the gene matches: 12. CDR1 and CDR2 (germline): LGHNT, FRNRAP. This CDR3 reads CASGFLSEGGWNSPLHF. As DNA, the CDR3 is TGTGCTAGTGGTTTTCTGAGCGAAGGGGGCTGGAATTCACCCCTCCACTTT.

This clonotype was recorded at least ten times. The genes are TRBV3-1 and TRBJ1-5; 8 bases match TRBD1. The germline gives CDR1 LGHDT, CDR2 YNNKEL (reference sequence). V was clipped by 4 bases and J by 2 bases; unmatched bases: 4. The CDR3 is 15 residues long. The CDR3 here is CASSLTGQGNQPQHF. The CDR3 DNA is TGTGCCAGCAGCCTAACGGGACAGGGCAATCAGCCCCAGCATTTT. Full variable domain (remainder filled in from reference TRBV3-1 and TRBJ1-5): DTAVSQTPKYLVTQMGNDKSIKCEQNLGHDTMYWYKQDSKKFLKIMFSYNNKELIINETVPNRFSPKSPDKAHLNLHINSLELGDSAVYFCASSLTGQGNQPQHFGDGTRLSIL.

The chain has TRBV11-3 and TRBJ2-7; 9 positions agree with TRBD2. The CDR3 contains 19 residues. Trimming cost V 0 bases and J 2 bases; bases outside gene matches: 14. CDR1 is SGHNT, CDR2 YENEEA, per germline. CDR3 sequence reads: CASSLDRYELAGPPYEQYF. The CDR3 nucleotides are TGTGCCAGCAGCTTAGATCGATACGAGCTAGCGGGACCACCCTACGAGCAGTACTTC. The whole variable domain, remainder taken from reference TRBV11-3 and TRBJ2-7, is EAGVVQSPRYKIIEKKQPVAFWCNPISGHNTLYWYLQNLGQGPELLIRYENEEAVDDSQLPKDRFSAERLKGVDSTLKIQPAELGDSAVYLCASSLDRYELAGPPYEQYFGPGTRLTVT.

This clonotype has ten or more counts. V usage is TRBV4-1 and J usage is TRBJ1-4, with TRBD1 matching over 7 bases. CDR1 is MGHRA, CDR2 YSYEKL, per germline. V lost 2 bases, J lost 7 bases, and 10 bases stayed unmatched. The CDR3 consists of 16 residues. CDR3 amino acids: CASSQNPPGGGEKLFF. In DNA, the CDR3 is TGCGCCAGCAGCCAAAATCCGCCAGGGGGGGGTGAAAAACTGTTTTTT.

About this clonotype itself: This could be a read error, since a much larger clone is one nucleotide away. The chain couples TRBV7-9 to TRBJ2-2, with D possibly TRBD2 on 5 matching bases. Trimming took off 7 bases at V and 4 bases at J, with 19 bases between the two ends. The germline V gene encodes CDR1 SEHNR and CDR2 FQNEAQ (reference sequence). The CDR3 has 16 residues. The CDR3 coding sequence is TGTGCCAGCACCTCGATTGAGGGAGCGAGCACCGGGGAGCTGTTTTTT. Protein sequence: CASTSIEGASTGELFF.

The sample holds many counts of this clonotype. The gene calls are TRBV24-1 and TRBJ2-1; 8 bases fit TRBD2. V lost 5 bases and J lost 1; bases outside the gene matches: 9. The CDR3 totals 17 residues. Germline assignment: CDR1 KGHDR and CDR2 SFDVKD. The CDR3 spells CATSGGKAGVSYNEQFF. The CDR3 DNA follows: TGTGCCACCAGTGGGGGAAAAGCGGGAGTGTCCTACAATGAGCAGTTCTTC.

At least ten counts were recorded for this clonotype. This chain uses TRBV10-2 with TRBJ2-7; no firm D call. Germline CDR1 and CDR2: WSHSY and SAAADI. With 7 bases removed from V and 5 bases from J, the gap between germline ends came to 15 bases. The CDR3 loop spans 13 amino acids. The CDR3 region is CASTPDRPHEQYF. The CDR3 coding sequence is TGCGCCAGCACCCCGGACCGTCCCCACGAGCAGTACTTC.

This clonotype was seen a handful of times. It may be a read error: a sequence one base away is much more abundant. This chain connects TRBV28 to TRBJ2-1; 13 bases map to TRBD2. The CDR3 is 16 residues long. Germline CDR1 reads MDHEN; CDR2 reads SYDVKM. CDR3 in amino acids: CTSTPLALAGGNEQFF. In DNA form, the CDR3 reads TGTACCAGCACCCCTTTGGCACTAGCGGGAGGGAATGAGCAGTTCTTC.

This clonotype was counted many times. The rearrangement uses TRBV7-9 and TRBJ1-3; D gene uncertain. CDR1 and CDR2 (germline): SEHNR, FQNEAQ (reference sequence). This CDR3 contains 14 residues. V lost 2 bases and J lost 0, with 5 bases in between. The CDR3 sequence: CASSLQNSGNTIYF. The CDR3 nucleotides read TGTGCCAGCAGCTTACAAAACTCTGGAAACACCATATATTTT.

This clonotype was detected many times. V gene TRBV14 combines with J gene TRBJ2-2, with D maybe TRBD1 (5 bases). Between the trimmed V and J ends, which lost 4 bases and 1 base, there was a span of 13 bases. Germline CDR1 reads SGHDN; CDR2 reads FVKESK. The CDR3 extends over 16 amino acids. The CDR3: CASSLQGNRNTGELFF. For the CDR3, the DNA is TGTGCCAGCAGCCTCCAGGGTAATAGGAACACCGGGGAGCTGTTTTTT. Full variable domain (rest looked up from reference TRBV14 and TRBJ2-2): EAGVTQFPSHSVIEKGQTVTLRCDPISGHDNLYWYRRVMGKEIKFLLHFVKESKQDESGMPNNRFLAERTGGTYSTLKVQPAELEDSGVYFCASSLQGNRNTGELFFGEGSRLTVL.

This clonotype was observed a handful of times. The chain joins TRBV6-2 or TRBV6-3 to TRBJ1-4; the D is unclear. Germline lookup yields CDR1 MNHEY and CDR2 SVGEGT. The CDR3 length is 13 residues. V lost 6 bases to trimming and J lost 2 bases, with 7 bases between them. Written as DNA, the CDR3 is TGTGCCAGCAGACGAGCTACTAATGAAAAACTGTTTTTT. It translates to CASRRATNEKLFF.

This clonotype was observed at least ten times. The gene calls are TRBV20-1 and TRBJ2-7; TRBD1 agrees at 9 bases. V gave up 0 bases and J gave up 0 bases; unmatched junction bases: 3. The CDR3 runs to 15 residues. The germline CDR1 and CDR2 sequences are DFQATT and SNEGSKA (reference sequence). This CDR3 is CSARDGQGSSYEQYF. CDR3 DNA sequence: TGCAGTGCTAGAGATGGACAGGGGAGCTCCTACGAGCAGTACTTC.

This clonotype was counted ten times or more. CDR3 bases: TGTGCCAGCAGTTTAAATGCGGGGTCCACTTACTCTGGAAACACCATATATTTT. As protein: CASSLNAGSTYSGNTIYF. The gene calls are TRBV27 and TRBJ1-3, with D hard to call. This CDR3 has 18 residues. With 2 bases removed from V and 0 bases from J, the gap between germline ends came to 17 bases. The V gene's germline CDR1 is MNHEY and CDR2 SMNVEV (reference sequence).

The chain carries TRBV28 and TRBJ2-7; 7 nucleotides line up with TRBD2. Germline V gene lookup returns CDR1 MDHEN and CDR2 SYDVKM. The length of the CDR3 is 14 residues. J lost 5 bases, V lost 4 bases, and 8 bases had no gene match. The CDR3 DNA is TGTGCCAGCAGTTCCACTAGCGTGTCCCACGAGCAGTACTTC. It translates to CASSSTSVSHEQYF.

There are many counts of this clonotype. The chain has TRBV20-1 and TRBJ1-2, with TRBD1 identical over 8 bases. The CDR3 is made up of 16 amino acids. V shed 5 bases and J 2 bases; nucleotides not matched to a gene: 13. In germline, CDR1 is DFQATT, CDR2 SNEGSKA (reference sequence). The CDR3 DNA reads TGCAGTGCTGCGGACACGACAGGGGCCCTGAACTATGGCTACACCTTC. This codes for CSAADTTGALNYGYTF.

The sample holds many counts of this clonotype. The V gene is TRBV2, the J gene TRBJ2-4, with TRBD2 identical over 10 bases. J was trimmed by 4 bases and V by 3 bases; bases with no gene match: 0. The CDR3 is 14 residues long. Germline V gives CDR1 SNHLY, CDR2 FYNNEI. The CDR3 loop is CASSDSGRKNIQYF. CDR3 DNA sequence: TGTGCCAGCAGTGATAGCGGGAGGAAAAACATTCAGTACTTC.

At least ten counts were recorded for this clonotype. This chain links TRBV6-2 or TRBV6-3 with TRBJ2-1; D call uncertain. CDR1 MNHEY and CDR2 SVGEGT come from the germline V gene. The CDR3 has 16 residues. V lost 0 bases to trimming and J lost 6 bases, with 15 bases between them. CDR3 sequence reads: CASSYSPRDARNEQFF. The CDR3 DNA reads TGTGCCAGCAGTTACTCCCCCAGAGATGCACGCAATGAGCAGTTCTTC.